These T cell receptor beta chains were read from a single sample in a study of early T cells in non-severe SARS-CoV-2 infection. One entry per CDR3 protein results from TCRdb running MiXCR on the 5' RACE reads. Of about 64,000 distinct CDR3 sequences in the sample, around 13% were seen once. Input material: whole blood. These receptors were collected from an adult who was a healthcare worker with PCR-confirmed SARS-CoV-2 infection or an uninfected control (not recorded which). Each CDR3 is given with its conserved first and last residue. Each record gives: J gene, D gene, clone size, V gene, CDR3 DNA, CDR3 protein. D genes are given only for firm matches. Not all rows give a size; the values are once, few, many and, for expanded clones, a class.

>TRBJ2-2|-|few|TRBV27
TGTGCCAGCGGGTGGACAACGAACACCGGGGAGCTGTTTTTT
CASGWTTNTGELFF
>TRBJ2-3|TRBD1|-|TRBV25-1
TGTGCCAGCAGTGAATCGGACAGGGCGGATAGAGATACGCAGTATTTT
CASSESDRADRDTQYF
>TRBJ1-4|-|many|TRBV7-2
TGTGCCAGCAGCTTGAGGGGTGAGGGACGAGGAGAAAAACTGTTTTTT
CASSLRGEGRGEKLFF
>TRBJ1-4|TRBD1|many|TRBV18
TGTGCCAGCTCACCGGTCCCAGGGGGTGAAAAACTGTTTTTT
CASSPVPGGEKLFF
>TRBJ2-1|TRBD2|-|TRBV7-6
TGTGCCAGCAGCCCCGCTGGCGGGGGGCGTGAGCAGTTCTTC
CASSPAGGGREQFF
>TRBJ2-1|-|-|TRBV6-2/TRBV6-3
TGTGCCAGCAGCCTCCGGACTCCGTCCTACAATGAGCAGTTCTTC
CASSLRTPSYNEQFF
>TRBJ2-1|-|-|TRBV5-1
TGCGCCAGCACGAAATCGAATGAGCAGTTCTTC
CASTKSNEQFF
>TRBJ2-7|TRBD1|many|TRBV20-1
TGCAGTGCCCCAAGGGGGCAGAGTGAGCAGTACTTC
CSAPRGQSEQYF
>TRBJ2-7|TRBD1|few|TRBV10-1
TGCGCCAGCAGTGAGTCGGCCGGGACAGGGGGCCTCGAGCAGTACTTC
CASSESAGTGGLEQYF
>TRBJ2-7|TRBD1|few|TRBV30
TGTGCCTGGAGTGTACCCCGGACAGGAACCTACGAGCAGTACTTC
CAWSVPRTGTYEQYF
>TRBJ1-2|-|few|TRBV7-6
TGTGCCAGCAGCTTAGGAAGGTCGGGCTTTGGGGACTATGGCTACACCTTC
CASSLGRSGFGDYGYTF
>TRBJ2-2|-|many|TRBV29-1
TGCAGCGTTCTTGGCCGGGACGGGAACACCGGGGAGCTGTTTTTT
CSVLGRDGNTGELFF
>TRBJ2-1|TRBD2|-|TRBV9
TGTGCCAGCAGTGAGGGGTCGGGACTAGTGGGCAATGAGCAGTTCTTC
CASSEGSGLVGNEQFF
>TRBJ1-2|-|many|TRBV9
TGTGCCAGCAGCGTAGAAGGGGCCTTTAACTATGGCTACACCTTC
CASSVEGAFNYGYTF
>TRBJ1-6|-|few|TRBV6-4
TGTGCCAGCAGCCAGGAGGCCTATAATTCACCCCTCCACTTT
CASSQEAYNSPLHF
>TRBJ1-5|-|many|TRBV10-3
TGTGCCATCAGTCGGGACCTAGGAGAAGGTCAGCCCCAGCATTTT
CAISRDLGEGQPQHF
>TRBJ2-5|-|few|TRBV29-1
TGCAGCGTCCCACTAGAGGGGATTCTTGAGACCCAGTACTTC
CSVPLEGILETQYF
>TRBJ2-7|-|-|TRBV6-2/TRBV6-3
TGTGCCAGCAGCCGGCTGGACGAGCAGTACTTC
CASSRLDEQYF
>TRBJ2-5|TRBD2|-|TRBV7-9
TGTGCCAGCAGCTCAACCGGGACTAGCGGGTTCCAAGAGACCCAGTACTTC
CASSSTGTSGFQETQYF
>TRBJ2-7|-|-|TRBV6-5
TGTGCCAGCAGTTACTGGCAGAGTCCCTACGAGCAGTACTTC
CASSYWQSPYEQYF
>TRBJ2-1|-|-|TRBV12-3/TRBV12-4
TGTGCCAGCAGCCGTGATGAGCAGTTCTTC
CASSRDEQFF
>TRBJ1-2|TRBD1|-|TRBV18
TGTGCCAGCTCACCGCTGACAGGGACCCTCTATGGCTACACCTTC
CASSPLTGTLYGYTF
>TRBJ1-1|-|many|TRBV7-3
TGTGCCAGCAGCTCAACCGGGACGGATGAAGCTTTCTTT
CASSSTGTDEAFF
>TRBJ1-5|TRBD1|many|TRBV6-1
TGTGCCAGCAGTGAAAAGTTAGGACAGGGGGCCCAGCATTTT
CASSEKLGQGAQHF
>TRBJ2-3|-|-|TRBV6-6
TGTGCCAGCAGGTCACCAGGGACTAGCACAGATACGCAGTATTTT
CASRSPGTSTDTQYF
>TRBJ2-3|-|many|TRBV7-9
TGTGCCAGCAGCTGGGGCTCAGATACGCAGTATTTT
CASSWGSDTQYF
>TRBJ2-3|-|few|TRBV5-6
TGTGCCAGCAGCTTGCCGGTAGCCTACACAGATACGCAGTATTTT
CASSLPVAYTDTQYF
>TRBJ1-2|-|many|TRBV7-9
TGTGCCAGCAGCTTAACAGTGGATGCCTTTTGGGGCTACACCTTC
CASSLTVDAFWGYTF
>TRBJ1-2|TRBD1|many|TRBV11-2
TGTGCCAGCAGCTTAGACCCGCGGACAGGGTTCGGCTACACCTTC
CASSLDPRTGFGYTF
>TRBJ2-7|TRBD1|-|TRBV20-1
TGCAGTGCTAGAGAAGGACAGGGGGGACTTTCCTACGAGCAGTACTTC
CSAREGQGGLSYEQYF
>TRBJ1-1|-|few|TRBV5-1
TGCGCCAGCAGCTTGTCCCGGAGGCCAATGAACACTGAAGCTTTCTTT
CASSLSRRPMNTEAFF
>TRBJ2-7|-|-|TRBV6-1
TGTGCCAGCAGTGCCGGGACAAGGGAGCAGTACTTC
CASSAGTREQYF
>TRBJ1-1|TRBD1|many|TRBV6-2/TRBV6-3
TGTGCCAGCAACCCACCGGGATACAGGGGCTCATTTGGGAGCACTGAAGCTTTCTTT
CASNPPGYRGSFGSTEAFF
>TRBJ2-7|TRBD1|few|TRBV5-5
TGTGCCAGCAGCTCCTCGGGGGACAGGGGTATCTACGAGCAGTACTTC
CASSSSGDRGIYEQYF
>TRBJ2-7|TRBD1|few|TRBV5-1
TGCGCCAGCAGCGCAAAGACAGGGGGCAACTACGAGCAGTACTTC
CASSAKTGGNYEQYF
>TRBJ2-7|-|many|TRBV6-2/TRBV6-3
TGTGCCAGCAATCAGGACTTGAGCTCCTACGAGCAGTACTTC
CASNQDLSSYEQYF
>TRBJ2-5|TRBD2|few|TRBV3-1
TGTGCCAGCAGCCAACTCACACTCCCCGGGACTAGAGGGGAGACCCAGTACTTC
CASSQLTLPGTRGETQYF
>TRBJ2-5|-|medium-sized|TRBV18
TGTGCCAGCTCAACACAAGAGACCCAGTACTTC
CASSTQETQYF
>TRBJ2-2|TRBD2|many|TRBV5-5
TGTGCCAGCAGCACCATAGCGGGGACCACCGGGGAGCTGTTTTTT
CASSTIAGTTGELFF
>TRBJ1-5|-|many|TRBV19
TGTGCCAGTAGTATAGCGGGACGGAACAATCAGCCCCAGCATTTT
CASSIAGRNNQPQHF
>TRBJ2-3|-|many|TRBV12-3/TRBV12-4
TGTGCCAGCAGTTTTGGCGGGGGCACAGATACGCAGTATTTT
CASSFGGGTDTQYF
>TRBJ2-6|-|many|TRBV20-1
TGCAGTGCTAGGGGGTCTGGGGCCAACGTCCTGACTTTC
CSARGSGANVLTF
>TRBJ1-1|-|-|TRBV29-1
TGCAGCGTGCTGGGGGGAGACACTGAAGCTTTCTTT
CSVLGGDTEAFF
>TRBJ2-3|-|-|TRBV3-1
TGTGCCAGCAGCCCCTCAAGGGGGTTCACAGATACGCAGTATTTT
CASSPSRGFTDTQYF
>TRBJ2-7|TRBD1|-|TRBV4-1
TGCGCCAGCAGCCTAAACTCAGGGGACAGCTACTACGAGCAGTACTTC
CASSLNSGDSYYEQYF
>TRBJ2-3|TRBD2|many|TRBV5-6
TGTGCCAGCAGCTTGGGCCCTAGCGGGGCCTACACAGATACGCAGTATTTT
CASSLGPSGAYTDTQYF
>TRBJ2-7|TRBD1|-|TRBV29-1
TGCAGCGTCGCGGGACAGGCGGTCTACGAGCAGTACTTC
CSVAGQAVYEQYF
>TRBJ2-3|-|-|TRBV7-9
TGTGTGTGGGACTCTAGCACAGATACGCAGTATTTT
CVWDSSTDTQYF
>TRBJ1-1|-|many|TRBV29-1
TGCAGCGTTGTTGGGGTGCACACTGAAGCTTTCTTT
CSVVGVHTEAFF
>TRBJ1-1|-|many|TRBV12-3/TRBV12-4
TGTGCCAGCAGTTCCCCTCAAGCCCAAGGCACTGAAGCTTTCTTT
CASSSPQAQGTEAFF
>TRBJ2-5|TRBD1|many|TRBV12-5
TGTGCTAGTGGTTTAGGGACAGGGCAGCAAGAGACCCAGTACTTC
CASGLGTGQQETQYF
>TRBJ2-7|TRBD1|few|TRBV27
TGTGCCAGCAGTAGGGGGACAGGGGCCTACGAGCAGTACTTC
CASSRGTGAYEQYF
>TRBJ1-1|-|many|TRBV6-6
TGTGCCAGCAGGCCCCTAACGGGCCTGGGGGGAGCTTTCTTT
CASRPLTGLGGAFF
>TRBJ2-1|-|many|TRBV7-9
TGTGCCAGCAGCTTAGGGTCGGTCGCGGGCAATGAGCAGTTCTTC
CASSLGSVAGNEQFF
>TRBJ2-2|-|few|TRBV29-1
TGCAGCGCTGGGGTAGGGGCTTTAGGAGCCGGGGAGCTGTTTTTT
CSAGVGALGAGELFF
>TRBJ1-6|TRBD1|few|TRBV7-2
TGTGCCAGCAGCCCCCGACAGGGGGCTAATTCACCCCTCCACTTT
CASSPRQGANSPLHF
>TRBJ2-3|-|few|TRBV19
TGTGCCAGTAGTATAGACACAGGACAGAGTATGCAGTATTTT
CASSIDTGQSMQYF
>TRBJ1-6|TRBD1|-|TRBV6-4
TGTGCCAGCAGTGCCCGGACAGGGGATAATTCACCCCTCCACTTT
CASSARTGDNSPLHF
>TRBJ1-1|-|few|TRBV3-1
TGTGCCAGCAGCCAAGATAAGGACACCTACACTGAAGCTTTCTTT
CASSQDKDTYTEAFF